Below are 31 T cell receptor beta chains sequenced from a single sample in a study of vaccination and CD4 T cells after COVID-19 (dated by TCRdb to between 2021 and 2022). The sample's treatment or condition label is to be understood as: approximately 9-day PBMC culture with coronavirus spike peptide pools or control peptides (ViraFEST assay). The library relied on PCR. The data were produced on an Illumina iSeq 100. At the Johns Hopkins FTIC core, DNA from the cultured CD4+ T cells underwent TCR sequencing with the Oncomine TCR Beta short-read assay. TCRdb ran its own pipeline on the public reads, namely fastp trimming at Q25 and MiXCR clone calling, and kept in-frame beta chains. All rows with the same CDR3 protein become a single entry with the most common DNA and genes. Present in this sample are 9,500 to 15,000 distinct CDR3 sequences, roughly 60% of which were seen just once. The ten largest clonotypes hold about 8% of the sample.

Their antigens remain unidentified. The sequencing sample was made of CD4+ T cells from blood, cultured in vitro. These receptors all come from a human donor who had recovered from COVID-19.

The chain carries TRBV14 and TRBJ2-3; TRBD1 might be the D (5 bases). Germline CDR1 SGHDN, CDR2 FVKESK. Trimming took off 4 bases at V and 2 bases at J, with 13 bases between the two ends. The CDR3 is 15 amino acids. The CDR3: CASSPLGQITDTQYF. In DNA form, the CDR3 reads TGTGCCAGCAGCCCTCTAGGACAAATCACAGATACGCAGTATTTT.

This clonotype was counted only a few times. The chain is built from TRBV6-5 and TRBJ2-5; D might be TRBD1 or TRBD2, each matching 5 bases. V lost 4 bases and J lost 7, with 13 bases in between. There are 13 residues in the CDR3. Germline V gene sequence: CDR1 MNHEY, CDR2 SVGAGI. The CDR3 sequence is CASSSSTRGTQYF. The DNA of the CDR3 is TGTGCCAGCAGTTCCTCTACTAGGGGGACCCAGTACTTC.

The chain combines TRBV25-1 with TRBJ1-6, with a tentative D call TRBD1 (5 bases). Germline V lookup: CDR1 MGHDK, CDR2 SYGVNS. The length of the CDR3 is 13 residues. V was clipped by 3 bases and J by 9 bases, with 9 bases between them. The CDR3 loop reads CASSDRVRSPLHF. The DNA of the CDR3 is TGTGCCAGCAGTGACAGGGTTCGTTCACCCCTCCACTTT. Complete variable domain (other parts from reference TRBV25-1 and TRBJ1-6): EADIYQTPRYLVIGTGKKITLECSQTMGHDKMYWYQQDPGMELHLIHYSYGVNSTEKGDLSSESTVSRIRTEHFPLTLESARPSHTSQYLCASSDRVRSPLHFGNGTRLTVT.

The chain carries TRBV5-1 and TRBJ2-7; D is unresolved. V was pared by 0 bases and J by 5 bases, with 12 bases between. Germline values: CDR1 SGHRS, CDR2 YFSETQ. The CDR3 contains 14 residues. As DNA, the CDR3 is TGCGCCAGCAGCTTGGAAGGGATTGCCGACGAGCAGTACTTC. Translated, it gives CASSLEGIADEQYF.

The J gene is TRBJ1-5, the V gene TRBV6-1, with unresolved D. The germline V and J ends were trimmed by 6 bases and 4 bases, with 13 bases remaining between them. Germline V gene data show CDR1 as MNHNS and CDR2 as SASEGT. This CDR3 contains 14 residues. CDR3 DNA sequence: TGTGCCAGCAGAAGCAATACCCCAAATCAGCCCCAGCATTTT. It yields the protein CASRSNTPNQPQHF.

The rearrangement links TRBV6-2 or TRBV6-3 to TRBJ1-5; D uncertain. The CDR3 sequence is 15 residues long. Germline V CDR1 and CDR2: MNHEY, SVGEGT. V was trimmed by 5 bases and J by 9 bases, leaving 20 bases between them. CDR3 DNA sequence: TGTGCCAGCAGTGACAATAGACCGGACGTGTGGCCCCAGCATTTT. It specifies CASSDNRPDVWPQHF.

The V call is TRBV28, the J call TRBJ1-1; tentatively, D is TRBD1 (6 bases). CDR1 is MDHEN, CDR2 SYDVKM, per germline. The CDR3 is 14 amino acids. Between the trimmed V and J ends, which lost 7 bases and 6 bases, there was a span of 18 bases. The DNA of the CDR3 is TGTGCCAGCATATCTCCACCGACAGGTGCTGAAGCTTTCTTT. It is translated as CASISPPTGAEAFF.

The V call is TRBV20-1, the J call TRBJ2-5; a possible D gene is TRBD1 (6 bases). Germline V gene lookup returns CDR1 DFQATT and CDR2 SNEGSKA (reference sequence). V lost 1 base and J lost 4, with 16 bases in between. This CDR3 contains 15 residues. The CDR3 DNA reads as TGCAGTGCTAGAGTCCTTACAGGGCCGCCAGAGACCCAGTACTTC. Protein sequence: CSARVLTGPPETQYF.

The chain carries TRBV12-3 or TRBV12-4 and TRBJ2-4; 11 bases are shared with TRBD1. The CDR3 is made up of 16 amino acids. With V trimmed by 5 bases and J by 3 bases, 6 bases remained unmatched. The CDR3 DNA reads as TGTGCCAGCAGTCCATGGGGACAGGGGGACAAAAACATTCAGTACTTC. Encoded protein: CASSPWGQGDKNIQYF.

This clonotype was picked up a small number of times. The chain combines TRBV6-1 with TRBJ1-1, with D perhaps TRBD1 (6 bases). Germline CDR1 reads MNHNS; CDR2 reads SASEGT. This CDR3 is 13 amino acids long. Trimming pared 3 bases from V and 2 bases from J, leaving 7 bases between. The CDR3 region is CASSEDSNTEAFF. CDR3 sequence (DNA): TGTGCCAGCAGTGAGGACAGCAACACTGAAGCTTTCTTT.

The J gene is TRBJ2-3, the V gene TRBV6-5; D perhaps matches TRBD1 (6 bases). The V gene's germline CDR1 is MNHEY and CDR2 SVGAGI. The CDR3 runs to 15 residues. Trimming took 0 bases from V and 7 from J, leaving 14 bases between them. The CDR3: CASSYSTRGQNTQYF. DNA for the CDR3: TGTGCCAGCAGTTACTCGACCCGGGGACAAAATACGCAGTATTTT.

The chain carries TRBV7-8 and TRBJ2-5, with D perhaps TRBD2 (5 bases). This CDR3 contains 16 residues. Germline loops: CDR1 SGHVS, CDR2 FQNEAQ. The V end lost 5 bases, the J end lost 1 base, and 17 bases lay between the germline ends. Here the CDR3 reads CASSVRRVFFQETQYF. The DNA of the CDR3 is TGTGCCAGCAGCGTGCGGCGGGTTTTCTTCCAAGAGACCCAGTACTTC. The full variable domain, with the rest looked up from reference TRBV7-8 and TRBJ2-5, is GAGVSQSPRYKVAKRGQDVALRCDPISGHVSLFWYQQALGQGPEFLTYFQNEAQLDKSGLPSDRFFAERPEGSVSTLKIQRTQQEDSAVYLCASSVRRVFFQETQYFGPGTRLLVL.

This clonotype is large in the sample. This sequence joins TRBV7-2 and TRBJ2-3, with 7 nucleotides matching TRBD2. With V trimmed by 3 bases and J by 4 bases, 7 bases remained unmatched. Germline V gives CDR1 SGHTA, CDR2 FQGNSA. This CDR3 is built from 15 residues. CDR3 sequence: CASSFGGSGADTQYF. CDR3 bases: TGTGCCAGCAGCTTCGGCGGGAGTGGGGCAGATACGCAGTATTTT. Filled out from reference TRBV7-2 and TRBJ2-3, the complete variable domain reads GAGVSQSPSNKVTEKGKDVELRCDPISGHTALYWYRQSLGQGLEFLIYFQGNSAPDKSGLPSDRFSAERTGGSVSTLTIQRTQQEDSAVYLCASSFGGSGADTQYFGPGTRLTVL.

In the case of this clonotype: This is likely a read error, given that the CDR3 carries no conserved phenylalanine or tryptophan at its end. V and J are TRBV18 and TRBJ2-5; the D gene could be TRBD1 or TRBD2 (5 bases each). This CDR3 has 13 residues. The germline V and J ends were trimmed by 5 bases and 5 bases, with 12 bases remaining between them. Germline values: CDR1 KGHSH, CDR2 LQKENI. CDR3 DNA: TGTGCCAGCTCATCGGGACCGACGGAGACCCAGTACCTC. Amino acid sequence: CASSSGPTETQYL.

The chain has TRBV2 and TRBJ2-5, with 7 bases fitting TRBD2. In germline, CDR1 is SNHLY, CDR2 FYNNEI. Trimming cost V 4 bases and J 4 bases; bases outside gene matches: 3. The CDR3 length is 13 residues. The CDR3 DNA follows: TGTGCCAGCAGTGTGCGCGGGGGAGAGACCCAGTACTTC. It yields the protein CASSVRGGETQYF.

In this sample, this clonotype turned up a few times. J is TRBJ1-5 and V is TRBV6-1, with TRBD1 as a possible D gene (6 bases). CDR1 is MNHNS, CDR2 SASEGT, per germline. There are 16 residues in the CDR3. With 4 bases removed from V and 3 bases from J, the gap between germline ends came to 16 bases. In DNA, the CDR3 is TGTGCCAGCAGTGGGCCCCAGGGGCCTACCAATCAGCCCCAGCATTTT. This sequence encodes CASSGPQGPTNQPQHF.

V is TRBV6-5 and J is TRBJ1-6; D remains ambiguous. There are 16 residues in the CDR3. The V gene lost 4 bases and the J gene lost 8 bases, with 18 bases spanning the gap. Per the germline V gene, CDR1 is MNHEY and CDR2 is SVGAGI. CDR3 amino acids: CASSSTQPPAHSPLHF. The DNA of the CDR3 is TGTGCCAGCAGTTCCACACAACCTCCGGCCCATTCACCCCTCCACTTT.

The sample holds a few counts of this clonotype. V is TRBV27 and J is TRBJ1-5; D possibly corresponds to TRBD1 (6 bases). V was trimmed by 1 base and J by 5 bases, leaving 12 bases between them. Germline V CDR1 and CDR2: MNHEY, SMNVEV (reference sequence). The CDR3 has 15 amino acids. Here the CDR3 reads CASSLFGTSYQPQHF. CDR3 sequence (DNA): TGTGCCAGCAGTTTATTCGGGACAAGCTATCAGCCCCAGCATTTT.

This chain links TRBV20-1 with TRBJ2-2, with 8 positions matching TRBD2. Per germline, CDR1 DFQATT and CDR2 SNEGSKA (reference sequence). V lost 5 bases, J lost 0 bases, and 11 bases stayed unmatched. CDR3 size: 17 residues. The CDR3 sequence: CSAEDRAGVTNTGELFF. The CDR3 DNA sequence: TGCAGTGCTGAGGACCGAGCGGGAGTTACGAACACCGGGGAGCTGTTTTTT.

The chain has TRBV12-3 or TRBV12-4 and TRBJ1-4, with 9 positions matching TRBD1. This CDR3 has 14 amino acids. Trimming at V came to 2 bases and at J to 6 bases, leaving 1 base not matched to a gene. The DNA for the CDR3 is TGTGCCAGCAGTTTAAGACAGGGGGATGAAAAACTGTTTTTT. This translates into CASSLRQGDEKLFF.

This clonotype has a handful of counts. This chain uses TRBV19 with TRBJ1-5; D might be TRBD1 (5 bases). Deletions cut 7 bases from V and 5 bases from J, with 18 bases between. Germline-derived CDR1 and CDR2 are LNHDA and SQIVND (reference sequence). The CDR3 contains 15 residues. The CDR3 DNA follows: TGTGCCAGTACTCTAGCCGACAGCCGATATCAGCCCCAGCATTTT. Translated, it gives CASTLADSRYQPQHF.

The rearrangement links TRBV2 to TRBJ1-5, with D perhaps matching TRBD1 (6 bases). Germline values: CDR1 SNHLY, CDR2 FYNNEI. The CDR3 is made up of 15 amino acids. Trimming removed 6 bases at V and 3 bases at J, with 15 bases between. The CDR3 DNA sequence: TGTGCCAGCAGAACCACACAGGGTCCCAATCAGCCCCAGCATTTT. It encodes CASRTTQGPNQPQHF.

The chain combines TRBV15 with TRBJ2-5; 10 bases are a match to TRBD1. With V trimmed by 0 bases and J by 7 bases, 14 bases remained unmatched. The CDR3 length is 18 residues. CDR1 and CDR2 (germline): LNHNV, YYDKDF (reference sequence). The CDR3 here is CATSRDKRQGASFGTQYF. In DNA, the CDR3 is TGTGCCACCAGCAGAGATAAGCGACAGGGGGCCTCCTTCGGGACCCAGTACTTC.

The V call is TRBV6-2 or TRBV6-3, the J call TRBJ2-3; 9 positions agree with TRBD2. The germline CDR1 and CDR2 sequences are MNHEY and SVGEGT. Germline trimming cut 7 bases from V and 4 bases from J; bases unmatched to any gene: 6. The CDR3 is 14 residues long. Written as DNA, the CDR3 is TGTGCCAGCACCCGAGTAGCGGGAGCAGATACGCAGTATTTT. Residues: CASTRVAGADTQYF.

This chain uses TRBV7-2 with TRBJ2-5; tentatively, D is TRBD1 (5 bases). From germline, CDR1 is SGHTA and CDR2 FQGNSA. The CDR3 extends over 13 amino acids. The V and J ends lost 4 bases and 3 bases respectively, with 9 bases between them. In DNA form, the CDR3 reads TGTGCCAGCAGCTCGACAGCAGAAGAGACCCAGTACTTC. Translated: CASSSTAEETQYF. Variable domain in full (rest from reference TRBV7-2 and TRBJ2-5): GAGVSQSPSNKVTEKGKDVELRCDPISGHTALYWYRQSLGQGLEFLIYFQGNSAPDKSGLPSDRFSAERTGGSVSTLTIQRTQQEDSAVYLCASSSTAEETQYFGPGTRLLVL.

This chain connects TRBV20-1 to TRBJ2-1, with D possibly being TRBD2 (5 bases). The germline V gene has CDR1 DFQATT and CDR2 SNEGSKA (reference sequence). Trimming took 3 bases from V and 1 from J, leaving 10 bases between them. This CDR3 is built from 14 residues. The CDR3 region is CSASSWRSYNEQFF. The CDR3 nucleotides read TGCAGTGCTAGCAGTTGGAGGTCCTACAATGAGCAGTTCTTC.

This clonotype is large by share. The V call is TRBV7-8, the J call TRBJ2-1; D gene ambiguous. Germline CDR1 is SGHVS and CDR2 is FQNEAQ. V was pared by 2 bases and J by 5 bases, with 16 bases between. This CDR3 region has 16 residues. This CDR3 is CASSLYVRWAHNEQFF. The CDR3, as DNA: TGTGCCAGCAGCTTATACGTCCGTTGGGCTCACAATGAGCAGTTCTTC.

CDR3 residues: CASSSYRGQDSPLHF. In nucleotides, the CDR3 is TGTGCCAGTAGTTCGTACAGGGGGCAGGATTCACCCCTCCACTTT. V is TRBV19 and J is TRBJ1-6; the match to TRBD1 covers 9 bases. V lost 5 bases, J lost 8 bases, and 7 bases stayed unmatched. The germline CDR1 and CDR2 sequences are LNHDA and SQIVND (reference sequence). The CDR3 spans 15 residues.

J is TRBJ2-1 and V is TRBV6-1; D is uncertain. Germline V gene data show CDR1 as MNHNS and CDR2 as SASEGT. The CDR3 extends over 13 amino acids. V was shortened by 1 base and J by 12 bases, with 13 bases between the two germline ends. CDR3 sequence: CASSEVVQGWQFF. The CDR3 DNA sequence: TGTGCCAGCAGTGAAGTGGTCCAAGGTTGGCAGTTCTTC.

V usage is TRBV6-2 or TRBV6-3 and J usage is TRBJ2-7, with D tentatively TRBD2 (6 bases). The CDR3 is 15 amino acids. V gave up 0 bases and J gave up 3 bases, with 12 bases separating them. CDR1 is MNHEY, CDR2 SVGEGT, per germline. The CDR3 sequence is CASSYSVGGSYEQYF. The CDR3 nucleotides read TGTGCCAGCAGTTACTCGGTGGGAGGTAGCTACGAGCAGTACTTC.

This clonotype was detected once. The chain joins TRBV7-2 to TRBJ2-2; TRBD2 might be the D (5 bases). Germline V gives CDR1 SGHTA, CDR2 FQGNSA. Trimming removed 6 bases at V and 6 bases at J, with 14 bases between. The CDR3 spans 14 residues. Written as DNA, the CDR3 is TGTGCCAGCAGACCCCTTGGAGCGGCCGGGGAGCTGTTTTTT. Its protein is CASRPLGAAGELFF.